These 32 T cell receptor beta chains share one sample of origin, sequenced in a study of T cells in Graves' hyperthyroidism and ophthalmopathy. Researchers took RNA transcripts and amplified the TCR beta CDR3 regions from them. Primed by the HTBI set, a first-round RT-PCR was run on the TCR CDR3. MiXCR, run by TCRdb on the multiplex PCR reads, gives a single entry per CDR3 protein. The sample records 110,000 to 150,000 distinct CDR3 sequences, more than 20% being singletons. Sample: blood. The receptor set was obtained from a woman between 45 and 65 years old with Graves' hyperthyroidism that later progressed to Graves' ophthalmopathy.

Regarding this clonotype: This may arise from a read error, as a much more abundant clone is one base away. This CDR3 reads CNVGITDTQYF. The CDR3, as DNA: TGCAACGTTGGCATTACAGATACGCAGTATTTT. This chain joins TRBV29-1 and TRBJ2-3; D remains ambiguous. Germline lookup yields CDR1 SQVTM and CDR2 ANQGSEA. The CDR3 length is 11 residues.

At least ten counts were recorded for this clonotype. The V and J genes are TRBV20-1 and TRBJ1-1; the match to TRBD1 covers 7 bases. Germline CDR1 reads DFQATT; CDR2 reads SNEGSKA (reference sequence). J was trimmed by 4 bases and V by 2 bases; bases with no gene match: 13. CDR3 size: 16 residues. CDR3 loop: CSARRQGFGWGTEAFF. CDR3 sequence (DNA): TGCAGTGCTAGACGACAGGGCTTCGGTTGGGGCACTGAAGCTTTCTTT.

In this sample, this clonotype turned up once. The chain recombines TRBV11-2 with TRBJ1-4; TRBD1 aligns across 8 bases. The V segment lost 5 bases and the J segment 8 bases; nucleotides outside the gene matches: 7. There are 14 residues in the CDR3. The germline CDR1 and CDR2 sequences are SGHAT and FQNNGV. The CDR3 bases are TGTGCCAGCAGCCGTTCCTACAGGGGGGAAAAACTGTTTTTT. It codes for CASSRSYRGEKLFF. The full variable domain, in which reference TRBV11-2 and TRBJ1-4 provide the parts outside the CDR3, is EAGVAQSPRYKIIEKRQSVAFWCNPISGHATLYWYQQILGQGPKLLIQFQNNGVVDDSQLPKDRFSAERLKGVDSTLKIQPAKLEDSAVYLCASSRSYRGEKLFFGSGTQLSVL.

This chain connects TRBV7-3 to TRBJ2-3; D is unclear. Looked up from germline, CDR1 is SGHTA and CDR2 is FQGTGA. The CDR3 totals 14 residues. Trimming removed 3 bases from V and 6 bases from J, with 13 bases in between. The DNA for the CDR3 is TGTGCCAGCAGCTTGGGCAGCCCTCGGGATACGCAGTATTTT. It yields the protein CASSLGSPRDTQYF.

This clonotype was seen a handful of times. The chain carries TRBV5-8 and TRBJ1-3; D gene ambiguous. Germline CDR1 reads SGHTS; CDR2 reads YDEGEE. The CDR3 length is 15 residues. V gave up 2 bases and J gave up 0 bases, with 9 bases separating them. CDR3 DNA: TGTGCCAGCAGCTTTCGGGGTTTCTCTGGAAACACCATATATTTT. Protein product: CASSFRGFSGNTIYF.

The rearrangement uses TRBV27 and TRBJ1-1, with 9 bases identical to TRBD1. Germline CDR1 is MNHEY and CDR2 is SMNVEV (reference sequence). V lost 6 bases, J lost 1 base, and 18 bases stayed unmatched. There are 19 residues in the CDR3. The CDR3 nucleotides are TGTGCCAGCAGCTCAGTCCGGGACAGGGCCGCCAAACCGAACACTGAAGCTTTCTTT. It translates to CASSSVRDRAAKPNTEAFF.

This clonotype was seen a handful of times. This chain joins TRBV20-1 and TRBJ1-2, with TRBD1 matching 8 bases. CDR1 DFQATT and CDR2 SNEGSKA come from the germline V gene (reference sequence). Trimming removed 7 bases from V and 5 bases from J; junction bases left unmatched: 9. The CDR3 is made up of 13 amino acids. CDR3 in amino acids: CSVAPGQEYGYTF. The CDR3 DNA reads TGCAGTGTTGCTCCGGGACAGGAGTATGGCTACACCTTC.

The V gene is TRBV3-1, the J gene TRBJ2-5; D remains unclear. Germline CDR1 LGHDT, CDR2 YNNKEL (reference sequence). The length of the CDR3 is 13 residues. V lost 4 bases to trimming and J lost 5 bases, with 11 bases between them. The DNA of the CDR3 is TGTGCCAGCAGCCCACTAACTTTGGAGACCCAGTACTTC. Protein: CASSPLTLETQYF.

In regard to this clonotype: This sequence may be a read error, since a much larger clone differs from it by one base. The chain combines TRBV12-3 or TRBV12-4 with TRBJ2-3; 14 bases line up with TRBD2. The CDR3 length is 16 residues. This chain's CDR3 is CASSRGTSGSTDTRYF. DNA for the CDR3: TGTGCCAGCAGCCGCGGGACTAGCGGGAGCACAGATACGCGGTATTTT.

This clonotype came up a few times. The chain links TRBV3-1 to TRBJ2-7, with 10 bases fitting TRBD2. The trim removed 4 bases at V and 3 bases at J, leaving 3 bases unmatched. The V gene's germline CDR1 is LGHDT and CDR2 YNNKEL (reference sequence). This CDR3 region has 14 residues. The CDR3 loop is CASSPGLANYEQYF. CDR3 DNA: TGTGCCAGCAGCCCGGGACTAGCGAACTACGAGCAGTACTTC.

In this sample, this clonotype turned up many times. This rearrangement joins TRBV7-2 to TRBJ2-7; TRBD1 agrees at 7 bases. The CDR3 has 15 residues. Germline trimming cut 5 bases from V and 0 bases from J; bases unmatched to any gene: 7. The germline CDR1 and CDR2 sequences are SGHTA and FQGNSA. In DNA, the CDR3 is TGTGCCAGCAGCCCGGACAGGCAGAGCTCCTACGAGCAGTACTTC. This encodes CASSPDRQSSYEQYF.

The sample holds a few counts of this clonotype. The chain carries TRBV29-1 and TRBJ2-1; 9 positions match TRBD1. V lost 7 bases, J lost 2 bases, and 6 bases stayed unmatched. Germline CDR1 SQVTM, CDR2 ANQGSEA. This CDR3 has 14 residues. Here the CDR3 DNA reads TGCAGCGCCCCGGGACAGGGAACCTACAATGAGCAGTTCTTC. It codes for CSAPGQGTYNEQFF.

This clonotype was seen at least ten times. The chain combines TRBV11-1 with TRBJ2-1; 8 nucleotides agree with TRBD2. Germline-derived CDR1 and CDR2 are SGHAT and FQDESV (reference sequence). V lost 5 bases and J lost 9; bases outside the gene matches: 9. The CDR3 is made up of 14 amino acids. In DNA, the CDR3 is TGTGCCAGCAGCCTTCAACGGGAGGGGGTTGAGCAGTTCTTC. This translates into CASSLQREGVEQFF. The full variable domain, rest sourced from reference TRBV11-1 and TRBJ2-1, is EAEVAQSPRYKITEKSQAVAFWCDPISGHATLYWYRQILGQGPELLVQFQDESVVDDSQLPKDRFSAERLKGVDSTLKIQPAELGDSAMYLCASSLQREGVEQFFGPGTRLTVL.

This clonotype was seen ten or more times. This chain links TRBV5-1 with TRBJ1-6, with D tentatively TRBD1 (6 bases). CDR1 is SGHRS, CDR2 YFSETQ, per germline. V lost 4 bases and J lost 0, with 20 bases in between. There are 19 residues in the CDR3. The CDR3 reads CASSLFFGGQSSYNSPLHF. The CDR3 coding sequence is TGCGCCAGCAGCCTCTTTTTCGGGGGGCAGAGCTCCTATAATTCACCCCTCCACTTT.

The V gene is TRBV2, the J gene TRBJ1-5; the match to TRBD1 covers 7 bases. The CDR3 length is 16 residues. Losses at the gene ends were 4 bases for V and 3 bases for J; bases not matched to a gene: 9. The V gene's germline CDR1 is SNHLY and CDR2 FYNNEI. The CDR3: CASSVRAGGDNQPQHF. DNA of the CDR3: TGTGCCAGCAGTGTGCGGGCAGGGGGTGACAATCAGCCCCAGCATTTT.

This clonotype was found a few times. The chain combines TRBV20-1 with TRBJ2-2, with D uncertain. The CDR3 totals 11 residues. Germline V lookup: CDR1 DFQATT, CDR2 SNEGSKA (reference sequence). V was pared by 6 bases and J by 5 bases, with 7 bases between. CDR3 residues: CSAGWTGELFF. Written as DNA, the CDR3 is TGCAGTGCCGGCTGGACCGGGGAGCTGTTTTTT.

The sample holds many counts of this clonotype. The V gene is TRBV12-3 or TRBV12-4, the J gene TRBJ2-3; D might be TRBD2 (6 bases). CDR3 length: 16 residues. Trimming shortened V by 1 base and J by 2 bases, and 13 bases separated the two germline ends. The CDR3 DNA follows: TGTGCCAGCAGTTTAGGTTGGGCTAGCGCCACAGATACGCAGTATTTT. This gives the protein CASSLGWASATDTQYF.

The table lists this clonotype with many counts. The chain is built from TRBV10-3 and TRBJ2-5, with 9 positions matching TRBD2. J lost 1 base, V lost 2 bases, and 5 bases had no gene match. Germline CDR1 ENHRY, CDR2 SYGVKD. The CDR3 is made up of 16 amino acids. In DNA form, the CDR3 reads TGTGCCATCAGTGAGGGTCCAGCGGGAGGCCAAGAGACCCAGTACTTC. Translated: CAISEGPAGGQETQYF.

This rearrangement joins TRBV7-9 to TRBJ2-7; possible D gene TRBD1, 5 bases. V was clipped by 2 bases and J by 3 bases, with 14 bases between them. CDR1 is SEHNR, CDR2 FQNEAQ, per germline (reference sequence). The CDR3 spans 15 residues. CDR3 nucleotide sequence: TGTGCCAGCAGCTTAAGGGCAGGGTTTGTCTACGAGCAGTACTTC. It codes for CASSLRAGFVYEQYF.

The sample holds many counts of this clonotype. The J gene is TRBJ1-1, the V gene TRBV3-1; D unresolved. Trimming took 2 bases from V and 1 from J, leaving 11 bases between them. From germline, CDR1 is LGHDT and CDR2 YNNKEL (reference sequence). CDR3 length equals 15 residues. The CDR3 DNA sequence: TGTGCCAGCAGCCAACGACCGGGAGCGAACACTGAAGCTTTCTTT. Residues: CASSQRPGANTEAFF.

There are many counts of this clonotype. The chain has TRBV10-3 and TRBJ2-7, with 11 bases fitting TRBD2. There are 15 residues in the CDR3. V shed 8 bases, J shed 4 bases, and the junction held 10 bases outside the gene matches. Germline CDR1 and CDR2: ENHRY and SYGVKD. The CDR3 DNA follows: TGTGCCATCGGCTTCCTAGCGGGAGGTAGTTACGAGCAGTACTTC. It translates to CAIGFLAGGSYEQYF.

Many counts were recorded for this clonotype. The chain uses TRBV30 and TRBJ2-2; the D gene is possibly TRBD1 (6 bases). Germline loops: CDR1 GTSNPN, CDR2 SVGIG (reference sequence). This CDR3 comprises 15 residues. V gave up 0 bases and J gave up 7 bases, with 15 bases separating them. CDR3 in amino acids: CAWSVRQGLIGELFF. The CDR3 DNA reads as TGTGCCTGGAGTGTTCGGCAGGGGTTGATCGGGGAGCTGTTTTTT.

This clonotype occurred a few times. V gene TRBV20-1 combines with J gene TRBJ2-6; possibly TRBD1 for D (5 bases). CDR1 and CDR2 from the germline V gene are DFQATT and SNEGSKA (reference sequence). The CDR3 sequence is 15 residues long. Trimming cost V 3 bases and J 1 base, with 10 bases left between them. The CDR3 is CSASQGRSGANVLTF. The CDR3 DNA reads TGCAGTGCTAGCCAGGGAAGGTCTGGGGCCAACGTCCTGACTTTC.

The rearrangement joins TRBV4-1 to TRBJ1-3; tentatively, D is TRBD1 (5 bases). The V gene's germline CDR1 is MGHRA and CDR2 YSYEKL. The CDR3 runs 16 residues. Deletions cut 3 bases from V and 0 bases from J, with 12 bases between. In DNA, the CDR3 is TGCGCCAGCAGCCAGGTGGGAAGGGGCTCTGGAAACACCATATATTTT. Residues: CASSQVGRGSGNTIYF.

This clonotype turned up a few times. V is TRBV20-1 and J is TRBJ2-7; perhaps TRBD2 as D (6 bases). Germline-derived CDR1 and CDR2 are DFQATT and SNEGSKA (reference sequence). V shed 6 bases and J shed 7 bases, with 16 bases lying between them. The CDR3 spans 12 residues. The CDR3 DNA sequence: TGCAGTGCCCAGGACTATCTCTGGGAGCAGTACTTC. Translating gives CSAQDYLWEQYF.

The chain is built from TRBV30 and TRBJ2-5, with unresolved D. Germline V gives CDR1 GTSNPN, CDR2 SVGIG (reference sequence). There are 12 residues in the CDR3. The V end lost 4 bases, the J end lost 1 base, and 7 bases lay between the germline ends. The CDR3 nucleotides read TGTGCCTGGAATCCAGGCCAAGAGACCCAGTACTTC. It translates to CAWNPGQETQYF.

This clonotype was detected many times. The rearrangement uses TRBV27 and TRBJ2-3; D possibly corresponds to TRBD2 (6 bases). V lost 6 bases to trimming and J lost 0 bases, with 13 bases between them. Germline loops: CDR1 MNHEY, CDR2 SMNVEV (reference sequence). The length of the CDR3 is 15 residues. CDR3 DNA: TGTGCCAGCAGAACTAGCACGACTAGCACAGATACGCAGTATTTT. Its translation: CASRTSTTSTDTQYF.

The rearrangement joins TRBV9 to TRBJ2-5, with 9 bases fitting TRBD2. Germline CDR1 is SGDLS and CDR2 is YYNGEE. The V gene end was trimmed by 1 base and the J gene end by 2 bases; junction bases not matched to a gene: 3. The CDR3 spans 15 residues. In DNA, the CDR3 is TGTGCCAGCAGCGTACGCCTAGCGGGGCAAGAGACCCAGTACTTC. Its translation is CASSVRLAGQETQYF. The full variable domain, in which reference TRBV9 and TRBJ2-5 provide the parts outside the CDR3, is DSGVTQTPKHLITATGQRVTLRCSPRSGDLSVYWYQQSLDQGLQFLIQYYNGEERAKGNILERFSAQQFPDLHSELNLSSLELGDSALYFCASSVRLAGQETQYFGPGTRLLVL.

Comments on this clonotype: Compared with germline, one end of the junction differs, possibly owing to a read error. The chain combines TRBV5-1 with TRBJ1-5, with a weak D call TRBD1 (6 bases). The CDR3 sequence is 16 residues long. Germline CDR1 and CDR2: SGHRS and YFSETQ. CDR3 residues: CASSPQGMSGNQPRHF. The CDR3 nucleotides are TGCGCCAGCAGCCCTCAGGGGATGTCGGGCAATCAGCCCCGGCATTTT.

This clonotype was picked up many times. The V gene is TRBV20-1, the J gene TRBJ2-7; TRBD2 is a possible D gene (6 bases). This CDR3 is 14 amino acids long. From germline, CDR1 is DFQATT and CDR2 SNEGSKA (reference sequence). Trimming cost V 4 bases and J 6 bases, with 19 bases left between them. CDR3 sequence reads: CSAIREPTTREQYF. For the CDR3, the DNA is TGCAGTGCTATCCGGGAGCCGACGACTCGCGAGCAGTACTTC.

This clonotype was seen only a few times. The CDR3 DNA reads as TGTGCCAGCAGCTCACAGGGGGCTCAAGCCAAAAACATTCAGTACTTC. It yields the protein CASSSQGAQAKNIQYF. The rearrangement links TRBV6-1 to TRBJ2-4; 9 bases line up with TRBD1. The CDR3 has 16 residues. After removal of 6 bases from V and 0 bases from J, the junction contained 6 bases not matched to a gene. The germline CDR1 and CDR2 sequences are MNHNS and SASEGT.

This clonotype showed up many times. The CDR3 DNA is TGTGCCAGCGAACAGGACAGCGACACTGAAGCTTTCTTT. Amino acids: CASEQDSDTEAFF. This chain joins TRBV18 and TRBJ1-1, with TRBD1 as a possible D gene (6 bases). CDR1 and CDR2 from the germline V gene are KGHSH and LQKENI. V was clipped by 8 bases and J by 3 bases, with 13 bases between them. The CDR3 has 13 amino acids.